A single sample gave rise to the 16 T cell receptor beta chains below, sequenced in a study of immune evolution from preneoplasia to lung adenocarcinoma (dated by TCRdb to the early 2020s). Library method: the immunoSEQ multiplex PCR assay. TCRdb obtained this table from immuneACCESS and retained in-frame rearrangements with V and J assigned. These tables miss some clones; where compared with another copy, unresolved V genes account for less than half of the shortfall, and the remainder is unexplained. For this sample there are approximately 5,000 clones; approximately 83% appear just once. The top ten hold about 2.5% of the sample. Sequencing was performed on FFPE atypical adenomatous hyperplasia tissue from the lung. The intended sense of this specimen's cell subset or site label: atypical adenomatous hyperplasia (AAH), lung preneoplasia. These receptors originate from a person aged 70 to 79 with lung adenocarcinoma.

V is TRBV7-3 and J is TRBJ2-1, with 10 bases lining up with TRBD2. V gave up 0 bases and J gave up 6 bases; unmatched junction bases: 5. The CDR3 extends over 16 amino acids. CDR1 SGHTA and CDR2 FQGTGA come from the germline V gene. The CDR3 protein is CASSLTGPSGSNEQFF. The CDR3 nucleotides read TGTGCCAGCAGCTTAACGGGGCCTAGCGGGAGCAATGAGCAGTTCTTC.

This chain uses TRBV29-1 with TRBJ1-2; a weak D match, TRBD1 (6 bases). Germline V gene sequence: CDR1 SQVTM, CDR2 ANQGSEA. Trimming shortened V by 7 bases and J by 6 bases, and 15 bases separated the two germline ends. This CDR3 is built from 12 residues. The CDR3 here is CSAGGAGNGYTF. The CDR3 coding sequence is TGCAGCGCGGGGGGGGCAGGGAATGGCTACACCTTC.

In this sample, this clone turned up once. CDR3 residues: CASSPTGTSSYEQYF. The CDR3 DNA reads as TGTGCCAGCAGCCCGACAGGAACAAGCTCCTACGAGCAGTACTTC. The rearrangement uses TRBV7-9 and TRBJ2-7; D possibly corresponds to TRBD1 (6 bases). The germline V gene has CDR1 SEHNR and CDR2 FQNEAQ (reference sequence). The CDR3 spans 15 residues. V was cut by 5 bases and J by 0 bases, with 14 bases left in between. The entire variable domain, with the rest obtained from reference TRBV7-9 and TRBJ2-7, is as follows: DTGVSQNPRHKITKRGQNVTFRCDPISEHNRLYWYRQTLGQGPEFLTYFQNEAQLEKSRLLSDRFSAERPKGSFSTLEIQRTEQGDSAMYLCASSPTGTSSYEQYFGPGTRLTVT.

The chain uses TRBV5-1 and TRBJ2-1; D unresolved. The CDR3 contains 17 residues. V gave up 4 bases and J gave up 3 bases, with 20 bases separating them. CDR1 and CDR2 from the germline V gene are SGHRS and YFSETQ. The CDR3 region has the DNA TGCGCCAGCAGCCCCGCCGTCGGGCTAGGTCTCTACAATGAGCAGTTCTTC. Its translation is CASSPAVGLGLYNEQFF. Full variable domain (rest looked up from reference TRBV5-1 and TRBJ2-1): KAGVTQTPRYLIKTRGQQVTLSCSPISGHRSVSWYQQTPGQGLQFLFEYFSETQRNKGNFPGRFSGRQFSNSRSEMNVSTLELGDSALYLCASSPAVGLGLYNEQFFGPGTRLTVL.

In this sample, this clone turned up a few times. This chain links TRBV7-8 with TRBJ2-6; D is uncertain. V lost 5 bases and J 0 bases, leaving 8 bases between the germline ends. This CDR3 has 15 residues. The V gene's germline CDR1 is SGHVS and CDR2 FQNEAQ. In DNA form, the CDR3 reads TGTGCCAGCAGCACCGACAACTCTGGGGCCAACGTCCTGACTTTC. Translating it yields CASSTDNSGANVLTF.

This clone was seen a few times. This sequence joins TRBV5-1 and TRBJ2-1; D remains ambiguous. CDR3 size: 20 residues. V dropped 0 bases and J dropped 0 bases, with 22 bases sitting between them. Germline assignment: CDR1 SGHRS and CDR2 YFSETQ. DNA for the CDR3: TGCGCCAGCAGCTTGGCCCGTTGGGGTGAACGCGCAAGCTCCTACAATGAGCAGTTCTTC. This encodes CASSLARWGERASSYNEQFF.

The V gene is TRBV5-6, the J gene TRBJ2-5; 12 bases fit TRBD1. The trim removed 0 bases at V and 6 bases at J, leaving 6 bases unmatched. This CDR3 is 16 amino acids long. CDR1 and CDR2 (germline): SGHDT, YYEEEE. CDR3 DNA sequence: TGTGCCAGCAGCTTGGCGGGACAGGGGGCATCAAAGACCCAGTACTTC. As protein: CASSLAGQGASKTQYF.

The chain has TRBV2 and TRBJ2-1; D may be TRBD1 (8 bases). The germline CDR1 and CDR2 sequences are SNHLY and FYNNEI. V gave up 4 bases and J gave up 10 bases, with 20 bases separating them. The CDR3 totals 15 residues. This chain's CDR3 is CASSGRGSGGNEQFF. In nucleotides, the CDR3 is TGTGCCAGCAGTGGGCGGGGGTCAGGGGGCAACGAGCAGTTCTTC.

The genes are TRBV29-1 and TRBJ1-1; D may be TRBD1 (6 bases). Germline-derived CDR1 and CDR2 are SQVTM and ANQGSEA. The CDR3 has 12 amino acids. V shed 7 bases and J shed 4 bases, with 13 bases lying between them. CDR3 nucleotide sequence: TGCAGCGGCGTGGACAGCCCCACTGAAGCTTTCTTT. Protein sequence: CSGVDSPTEAFF.

The chain has TRBV7-9 and TRBJ2-1, with TRBD2 identical over 10 bases. Germline V CDR1 and CDR2: SEHNR, FQNEAQ (reference sequence). The ends lost 8 bases at V and 5 bases at J; junction bases unmatched: 3. This CDR3 contains 13 residues. CDR3 nucleotides: TGTGCCAGCCTTGGACTAGCGGACAATGAGCAGTTCTTC. It is translated as CASLGLADNEQFF.

The chain combines TRBV10-3 with TRBJ2-3, with 9 bases that match TRBD2. Germline V lookup: CDR1 ENHRY, CDR2 SYGVKD. The trim removed 3 bases at V and 4 bases at J, leaving 8 bases unmatched. This CDR3 spans 16 amino acids. Here the CDR3 DNA reads TGTGCCATCAGTGAAATGGCGGGAGGGGTTCCAGATACGCAGTATTTT. This translates into CAISEMAGGVPDTQYF.

V usage is TRBV4-1 and J usage is TRBJ1-2; D not certain. The CDR3 is made up of 17 amino acids. CDR1 is MGHRA and CDR2 is YSYEKL in the germline V gene. Trimming shortened V by 0 bases and J by 2 bases, and 16 bases separated the two germline ends. CDR3 protein: CASSQDIIDSGNYGYTF. The CDR3, as DNA: TGCGCCAGCAGCCAAGATATAATAGATTCGGGAAACTATGGCTACACCTTC.

The chain joins TRBV2 to TRBJ1-2; D gene ambiguous. CDR1 is SNHLY and CDR2 is FYNNEI in the germline V gene. V lost 6 bases, J lost 6 bases, and 14 bases lay in between. The CDR3 sequence is 13 residues long. The CDR3 DNA reads TGTGCCAGCAGCTGGCAGAACTTTGATGGCTACACCTTC. Translated, it gives CASSWQNFDGYTF.

The chain carries TRBV30 and TRBJ1-5; no reliable D call. CDR3 size: 14 residues. Germline CDR1 reads GTSNPN; CDR2 reads SVGIG (reference sequence). With 3 bases removed from V and 0 bases from J, the gap between germline ends came to 9 bases. This CDR3 reads CAWRADHSNQPQHF. CDR3 nucleotides: TGTGCCTGGAGAGCAGACCATAGCAATCAGCCCCAGCATTTT.

The chain recombines TRBV18 with TRBJ2-6; no firm D call. The V end lost 2 bases, the J end lost 4 bases, and 9 bases lay between the germline ends. The CDR3 spans 15 residues. The V gene's germline CDR1 is KGHSH and CDR2 LQKENI. CDR3: CASSPISSGANVLTF. The CDR3 bases are TGTGCCAGCTCACCAATAAGTTCCGGGGCCAACGTCCTGACTTTC.

The gene calls are TRBV7-2 and TRBJ2-3, with TRBD2 matching over 8 bases. J gave up 0 bases and V 2 bases, and 10 bases lay outside the gene matches. Per germline, CDR1 SGHTA and CDR2 FQGNSA. The CDR3 has 18 residues. The CDR3 here is CASSLLRGAGVSTDTQYF. The CDR3 DNA follows: TGTGCCAGCAGCTTATTGCGAGGAGCGGGAGTTAGCACAGATACGCAGTATTTT.